The clone carrying this T cell receptor (beta chain) was counted between two and nine times. The CDR3 loop spans 13 amino acids. V gave up 2 bases and J gave up 9 bases, with 11 bases separating them. From germline, CDR1 is DFQATT and CDR2 SNEGSKA (reference sequence). Specified time point: patch test 1, 2 weeks after DPC sensitization. Treatment of the sample: therapeutic diphenylcyclopropenone sensitization with weekly scalp DPC. The library put unique molecular identifiers onto individual cDNA molecules. TCRdb itself ran the RACE reads through MiXCR, one entry per CDR3 protein. The data show under 450,000 distinct CDR3 sequences, roughly 4.8% seen once. This entry belongs to a study of human T cells and chemical hapten exposure.

The chain employs TRBV20-1 and TRBJ1-6; maybe TRBD1 (5 bases). The TCR sequence derives from a woman between 45 and 65 years old with alopecia areata. Some clones in this sample may be carry-over from other donors' samples. Sequencing used whole blood, obtained in connection with sensitization to the hapten diphenylcyclopropenone (DPC). In DNA form, the CDR3 reads TGCAGTGCTAGACGGGGGGAGGTTTCACCCCTCCACTTT. Translating it yields CSARRGEVSPLHF.